This is a list of T cell receptor beta chains from one sample in a study of cytomegalovirus exposure and HLA in healthy donors. Data came from immunoSEQ multiplex PCR; TCRdb stores just in-frame clones and leaves some out. This sample has tens of thousands of clones; 70% to 85% occur once, and the top ten carry about 6%. The sample consisted of PBMCs. The source is a young man in good health and CMV-seronegative. Both conserved end residues are part of each CDR3. Each record gives: D gene, V gene, J gene, clone size, CDR3 DNA, CDR3 protein. D genes are given only for firm matches. A row's size may be missing; if present it is once, few, many or a size class.

d_call: TRBD1
v_call: TRBV5-1
j_call: TRBJ2-7
clone_size: -
cdr3_nt: TGCGCCAGCAGCTCCCAACAGGGGGCCGGTTACGAGCAGTACTTC
cdr3_aa: CASSSQQGAGYEQYF

d_call: TRBD1
v_call: TRBV28
j_call: TRBJ1-2
clone_size: -
cdr3_nt: TGTGCCAGCAGTTTATTCAAGGACAGGGCTTTTACCTTC
cdr3_aa: CASSLFKDRAFTF

d_call: -
v_call: TRBV7-9
j_call: TRBJ1-6
clone_size: -
cdr3_nt: TGTTCCAGCAGCTCTAGTAATTCACCCCTCCACTTT
cdr3_aa: CSSSSSNSPLHF

d_call: TRBD1
v_call: TRBV5-4
j_call: TRBJ2-1
clone_size: -
cdr3_nt: TGTGCCAGCAGCCCAAACAACAGGGGGTTCTACAATGAGCAGTTCTTC
cdr3_aa: CASSPNNRGFYNEQFF

d_call: -
v_call: TRBV29-1
j_call: TRBJ2-3
clone_size: -
cdr3_nt: TGCAGCGTTGTTCAGGGCACAGATACGCAGTATTTT
cdr3_aa: CSVVQGTDTQYF

d_call: -
v_call: TRBV5-6
j_call: TRBJ2-5
clone_size: once
cdr3_nt: TGTGCCAGCAGCTTACGGGAACCCGGAAAAGAGACCCAGTACTTC
cdr3_aa: CASSLREPGKETQYF

d_call: TRBD1
v_call: TRBV5-5
j_call: TRBJ1-2
clone_size: once
cdr3_nt: TGTGCCAGCAGGGATGAGGACCAGGGGGCCGGCTACACCTTC
cdr3_aa: CASRDEDQGAGYTF

d_call: -
v_call: TRBV7-2
j_call: TRBJ2-7
clone_size: -
cdr3_nt: TGTGCCAGCAGCTTAGGGGTACGGGGTTCCTACGAGCAGTACTTC
cdr3_aa: CASSLGVRGSYEQYF

d_call: TRBD1
v_call: TRBV28
j_call: TRBJ2-7
clone_size: few
cdr3_nt: TGTGCCAGCACCCGGGACAGGGTACCTTGGGAGCAGTACTTC
cdr3_aa: CASTRDRVPWEQYF

d_call: -
v_call: TRBV11-2
j_call: TRBJ2-7
clone_size: -
cdr3_nt: TGTGCCAGCAGTCCAACGTCCGGCCGGGACATCTCCTACGAGCAGTACTTC
cdr3_aa: CASSPTSGRDISYEQYF

d_call: TRBD1
v_call: TRBV29-1
j_call: TRBJ1-1
clone_size: -
cdr3_nt: TGCAGCGTTGACCCCGGGACAGGGACTAACACTGAAGCTTTCTTT
cdr3_aa: CSVDPGTGTNTEAFF

d_call: TRBD1
v_call: TRBV6-1
j_call: TRBJ1-1
clone_size: few
cdr3_nt: TGTGCCAGCAGTGATATGACAGGGGGCCAGACTGAAGCTTTCTTT
cdr3_aa: CASSDMTGGQTEAFF

d_call: -
v_call: TRBV6-1
j_call: TRBJ1-2
clone_size: -
cdr3_nt: TGTGCCAGCAGAAAACAGGGAACTAACTATGGCTACACCTTC
cdr3_aa: CASRKQGTNYGYTF

d_call: TRBD1
v_call: TRBV6-1
j_call: TRBJ2-1
clone_size: few
cdr3_nt: TGTGCCAGCAGAAACGGACAGGGGGCAATCGATGAGCAGTTCTTC
cdr3_aa: CASRNGQGAIDEQFF

d_call: -
v_call: TRBV19
j_call: TRBJ1-1
clone_size: few
cdr3_nt: TGTGCCAGTAGGGGGGGGTACCTGAACACTGAAGCTTTCTTT
cdr3_aa: CASRGGYLNTEAFF

d_call: TRBD2
v_call: TRBV4-2
j_call: TRBJ2-3
clone_size: -
cdr3_nt: TGTGCCAGCAGCGCGACTAGCCGGGATACGCAGTATTTT
cdr3_aa: CASSATSRDTQYF

d_call: TRBD2
v_call: TRBV2
j_call: TRBJ2-1
clone_size: -
cdr3_nt: TGTGCCAGCAGCCGAGAGACTAGCGGGGTTGCCAATGAGCAGTTCTTC
cdr3_aa: CASSRETSGVANEQFF

d_call: -
v_call: TRBV4-1
j_call: TRBJ1-2
clone_size: -
cdr3_nt: TGCGCCAGCAGCCAAGTTGGCAGGCGGGATGGCTACCCCTTC
cdr3_aa: CASSQVGRRDGYPF

d_call: TRBD2
v_call: TRBV6-5
j_call: TRBJ2-1
clone_size: -
cdr3_nt: TGTGCCAGCAGTTTTCCGGGACTAGCGGGAGTGCGTGAGCAGTTCTTC
cdr3_aa: CASSFPGLAGVREQFF

d_call: -
v_call: TRBV28
j_call: TRBJ2-7
clone_size: -
cdr3_nt: TGTGCCAGCAGTGACAGATACCGCTACGAGCAGTACTTC
cdr3_aa: CASSDRYRYEQYF

d_call: -
v_call: TRBV18
j_call: TRBJ2-7
clone_size: few
cdr3_nt: TGTGCCAGCTCACCACCCGACAGCTCCTACGAGCAGTACTTC
cdr3_aa: CASSPPDSSYEQYF

d_call: TRBD2
v_call: TRBV10-2
j_call: TRBJ2-3
clone_size: -
cdr3_nt: TGCGCCAGCAGTGGGCACGAGCGGGGGGGCAAAGATACGCAGTATTTT
cdr3_aa: CASSGHERGGKDTQYF

d_call: TRBD1
v_call: TRBV2
j_call: TRBJ1-2
clone_size: once
cdr3_nt: TGTGCCAGCAGTTACCGGGACAGGGAATCCTATGGCTACACCTTC
cdr3_aa: CASSYRDRESYGYTF

d_call: TRBD1
v_call: TRBV6-1
j_call: TRBJ2-7
clone_size: -
cdr3_nt: TGTGCCAGCAGTGGGGGACAGCACAGCTCCTACGAGCAGTACTTC
cdr3_aa: CASSGGQHSSYEQYF

d_call: -
v_call: TRBV11-2
j_call: TRBJ2-4
clone_size: -
cdr3_nt: TGTGCCAGCAGCCCCGACCTCGGGGTCGCGTCAAACATTCAGTACTTC
cdr3_aa: CASSPDLGVASNIQYF

d_call: -
v_call: TRBV19
j_call: TRBJ2-1
clone_size: -
cdr3_nt: TGTGCCAGTAGTATTGGTTTAGCCATCAATGAGCAGTTCTTC
cdr3_aa: CASSIGLAINEQFF

d_call: TRBD2
v_call: TRBV11-1
j_call: TRBJ2-3
clone_size: -
cdr3_nt: TGTGCCAGCAGCCTATATGGGACTACCCCAGATACGCAGTATTTT
cdr3_aa: CASSLYGTTPDTQYF

d_call: TRBD1
v_call: TRBV10-2
j_call: TRBJ1-1
clone_size: -
cdr3_nt: TGCGCCAGCAGTGAGGGAGTGACAGGGGTGAACACTGAAGCTTTCTTT
cdr3_aa: CASSEGVTGVNTEAFF

d_call: -
v_call: TRBV7-9
j_call: TRBJ2-7
clone_size: -
cdr3_nt: TGTGCCAGCAGCCAAACCGGGAGTACCTCCTACGAGCAGTACTTC
cdr3_aa: CASSQTGSTSYEQYF

d_call: -
v_call: TRBV10-2
j_call: TRBJ1-6
clone_size: -
cdr3_nt: TGCGCCAGCAAACAGGGAGCAAGGGGAAATTCACCCCTCCACTTT
cdr3_aa: CASKQGARGNSPLHF

d_call: TRBD2
v_call: TRBV7-9
j_call: TRBJ2-7
clone_size: medium-sized
cdr3_nt: TGTGCCAGCAGCTCTCCTAGCGGGAGCTACGAGCAGTACTTC
cdr3_aa: CASSSPSGSYEQYF

d_call: TRBD2
v_call: TRBV6-5
j_call: TRBJ2-5
clone_size: -
cdr3_nt: TGTGCCAGCAGGCCACCGGGAGGCCTAGAGACCCAGTACTTC
cdr3_aa: CASRPPGGLETQYF

d_call: TRBD1
v_call: TRBV9
j_call: TRBJ2-1
clone_size: -
cdr3_nt: TGTGCCAGCAGCGCAGGACAGGTCTACAATGAGCAGTTCTTC
cdr3_aa: CASSAGQVYNEQFF

d_call: -
v_call: TRBV27
j_call: TRBJ2-1
clone_size: once
cdr3_nt: TGTGCCAGCAGTTTGGGCAGAGATCCCTACAATGAGCAGTTCTTC
cdr3_aa: CASSLGRDPYNEQFF

d_call: -
v_call: TRBV6-1
j_call: TRBJ1-2
clone_size: -
cdr3_nt: TGTGCCAGCAGTGAAGCAGGCACAGGGTACTATGGCTACCCCTTC
cdr3_aa: CASSEAGTGYYGYPF

d_call: -
v_call: TRBV6-1
j_call: TRBJ1-1
clone_size: -
cdr3_nt: TGTGCCAGCAGTGAACGTGGTACTCCTTTCACTGAAGCTTTCTTT
cdr3_aa: CASSERGTPFTEAFF

d_call: -
v_call: TRBV6-1
j_call: TRBJ2-3
clone_size: few
cdr3_nt: TGTGCCAGCAGTGAGAGGCTCCCATACACAGATACGCAGTATTTT
cdr3_aa: CASSERLPYTDTQYF

d_call: -
v_call: TRBV20-1
j_call: TRBJ1-2
clone_size: -
cdr3_nt: TGCAGTGTTCCACAAGGCGGCTACCCCTTC
cdr3_aa: CSVPQGGYPF

d_call: -
v_call: TRBV5-1
j_call: TRBJ2-1
clone_size: -
cdr3_nt: TGCGCCAGCAGCTTAGACTCCCAGGGGAATGAGCAGTTCTTC
cdr3_aa: CASSLDSQGNEQFF

d_call: -
v_call: TRBV10-1
j_call: TRBJ2-3
clone_size: -
cdr3_nt: TGCGCCAGCAGTGAGGCGGCAGGGGGCACAGATACGCAGTATTTT
cdr3_aa: CASSEAAGGTDTQYF

d_call: -
v_call: TRBV7-9
j_call: TRBJ2-3
clone_size: -
cdr3_nt: TGTGCCAGCAGCTTAGCCCCACGGGGGAGCGGTTGGGTGCCAGATACGCAGTATTTT
cdr3_aa: CASSLAPRGSGWVPDTQYF

d_call: TRBD1
v_call: TRBV6-6
j_call: TRBJ1-1
clone_size: -
cdr3_nt: TGTGCCAGCAGTTACTCGTGGGACAGGTTCGCTGAAGCTTTCTTT
cdr3_aa: CASSYSWDRFAEAFF

d_call: TRBD1
v_call: TRBV2
j_call: TRBJ1-1
clone_size: -
cdr3_nt: TGTGCCAGCAGTGTGGGGGGACAGGGGAACACTGAAGCTTTCTTT
cdr3_aa: CASSVGGQGNTEAFF

d_call: -
v_call: TRBV7-2
j_call: TRBJ2-7
clone_size: -
cdr3_nt: TGTGCCAGCAGCTTATTGGGCCAGGGGAGCGGCGAGCAGTACTTC
cdr3_aa: CASSLLGQGSGEQYF

d_call: -
v_call: TRBV28
j_call: TRBJ2-5
clone_size: -
cdr3_nt: TGTGCCAGCAGTTTAGGAGGGTCGGGGGTCGAGACCCAGTACTTC
cdr3_aa: CASSLGGSGVETQYF

d_call: -
v_call: TRBV9
j_call: TRBJ1-1
clone_size: -
cdr3_nt: TGTGCCAGCAGCGTAACGGTCGACATGAACACTGAAGCTTTCTTT
cdr3_aa: CASSVTVDMNTEAFF

d_call: -
v_call: TRBV6-1
j_call: TRBJ2-5
clone_size: few
cdr3_nt: TGTGCCAGCAGTGAAAGAGGACTGACTAAAGAGACCCAGTACTTC
cdr3_aa: CASSERGLTKETQYF

d_call: -
v_call: TRBV9
j_call: TRBJ2-1
clone_size: -
cdr3_nt: TGTGCCAGCAGCTCTAGGACAGAGTCCTACAATGAGCAGTTCTTC
cdr3_aa: CASSSRTESYNEQFF

d_call: TRBD1
v_call: TRBV27
j_call: TRBJ1-2
clone_size: -
cdr3_nt: TGTGCCAGCAGTTTGGGCGGACAGGCCCATTTATATGGCTACACCTTC
cdr3_aa: CASSLGGQAHLYGYTF

d_call: TRBD2
v_call: TRBV7-3
j_call: TRBJ2-5
clone_size: -
cdr3_nt: TGTGCCAGCAGCTTATTCGTGCGGGGGGACCAAGAGACCCAGTACTTC
cdr3_aa: CASSLFVRGDQETQYF

d_call: TRBD1
v_call: TRBV19
j_call: TRBJ2-5
clone_size: -
cdr3_nt: TGTGCCAGTAGCAACACAGGGGGGATACGAGAGACCCAGTACTTC
cdr3_aa: CASSNTGGIRETQYF

d_call: -
v_call: TRBV30
j_call: TRBJ1-3
clone_size: -
cdr3_nt: TGTGCCTGGAGTGGGACAGCCCCCACCATATATTTT
cdr3_aa: CAWSGTAPTIYF

d_call: TRBD1
v_call: TRBV18
j_call: TRBJ2-7
clone_size: -
cdr3_nt: TGTGCCAGCTCCGGACCGGGACAGGGGTTCTACGAGCAGTACTTC
cdr3_aa: CASSGPGQGFYEQYF

d_call: -
v_call: TRBV25-1
j_call: TRBJ1-6
clone_size: -
cdr3_nt: TGTGCCAGCAGTGATCTTGGCAAGGAGGCTTCACCCCTCCACTTT
cdr3_aa: CASSDLGKEASPLHF